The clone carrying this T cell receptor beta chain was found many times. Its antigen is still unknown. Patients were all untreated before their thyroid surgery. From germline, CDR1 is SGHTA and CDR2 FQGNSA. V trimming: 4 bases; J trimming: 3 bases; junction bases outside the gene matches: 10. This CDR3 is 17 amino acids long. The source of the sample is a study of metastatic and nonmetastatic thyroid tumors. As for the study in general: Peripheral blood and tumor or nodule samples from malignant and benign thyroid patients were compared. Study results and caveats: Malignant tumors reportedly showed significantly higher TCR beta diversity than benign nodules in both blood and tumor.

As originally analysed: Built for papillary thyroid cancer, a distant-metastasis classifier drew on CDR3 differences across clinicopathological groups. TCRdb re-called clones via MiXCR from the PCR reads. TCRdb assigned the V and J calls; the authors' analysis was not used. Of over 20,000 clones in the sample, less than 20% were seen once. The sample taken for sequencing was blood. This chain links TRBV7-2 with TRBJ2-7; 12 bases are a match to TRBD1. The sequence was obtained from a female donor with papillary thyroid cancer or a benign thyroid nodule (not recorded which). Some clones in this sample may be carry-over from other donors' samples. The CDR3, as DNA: TGTGCCAGCAGCTCCTTCCCGGGACAGGGGGCCGACTACGAGCAGTACTTC. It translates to CASSSFPGQGADYEQYF.